The 21 T cell receptor beta chains in this list originate from one sample, sequenced in a study of beta chain features in type 1 diabetes. Notes on the study in general: Significant though moderate, a shortening of TCRB CDR3s appeared in all four CD4+ subsets of Type 1 diabetes patients.

Every isolated RNA sample was fully reverse transcribed, so sequencing captured expressed TCRB transcripts. The table came from immunoSEQ multiplex PCR; TCRdb's copy has only in-frame clones and leaves some out. In the table there are a few hundred thousand clones, 14% of which are singletons. No antigens are known for them. The source material was naive CD4+ T cells from blood. The receptors here all came from a man younger than 40 with type 1 diabetes.

J is TRBJ1-2 and V is TRBV5-4, with a weak D call TRBD1 (6 bases). CDR1 SGHNT and CDR2 YYREEE come from the germline V gene (reference sequence). The V end was cut by 4 bases, the J end by 4 bases, with 17 bases between. The CDR3 has 15 amino acids. The CDR3 protein is CASSPRTAQLYGYTF. CDR3 coding DNA: TGTGCCAGCAGCCCCCGGACAGCTCAACTCTATGGCTACACCTTC.

The chain uses TRBV5-1 and TRBJ1-2, with D perhaps matching TRBD1 (5 bases). V was trimmed by 0 bases and J by 1 base, leaving 7 bases between them. Germline CDR1 SGHRS, CDR2 YFSETQ. This CDR3 comprises 14 residues. CDR3 region: CASSLADINYGYTF. In DNA form, the CDR3 reads TGCGCCAGCAGCTTGGCGGACATTAACTATGGCTACACCTTC. Looking up the rest from reference TRBV5-1 and TRBJ1-2 gives the full variable domain: KAGVTQTPRYLIKTRGQQVTLSCSPISGHRSVSWYQQTPGQGLQFLFEYFSETQRNKGNFPGRFSGRQFSNSRSEMNVSTLELGDSALYLCASSLADINYGYTFGSGTRLTVV.

This clone turned up a few times. The chain joins TRBV18 to TRBJ1-1, with D hard to call. CDR3 size: 14 residues. The V end was cut by 1 base, the J end by 3 bases, with 9 bases between. Germline V CDR1 and CDR2: KGHSH, LQKENI. This CDR3 is CASSPQSDDTEAFF. CDR3 nucleotide sequence: TGTGCCAGCTCACCACAGTCAGATGACACTGAAGCTTTCTTT.

This clone was counted a few times. This chain's CDR3 is CASSLGRASRQETQYF. CDR3 nucleotide sequence: TGCGCCAGCAGCTTGGGGAGGGCTAGCCGACAAGAGACCCAGTACTTC. V is TRBV5-1 and J is TRBJ2-5; D is perhaps TRBD2 (6 bases). Germline values: CDR1 SGHRS, CDR2 YFSETQ. Trimming stripped 0 bases from V and 2 bases from J, with 14 bases between. The CDR3 sequence is 16 residues long.

The chain has TRBV5-4 and TRBJ2-1; D gene ambiguous. The CDR3 has 14 amino acids. Per the germline V gene, CDR1 is SGHNT and CDR2 is YYREEE (reference sequence). With 4 bases removed from V and 9 bases from J, the gap between germline ends came to 17 bases. CDR3 region: CASSMINPGSEQFF. CDR3 DNA sequence: TGTGCCAGCAGCATGATCAATCCGGGTAGTGAGCAGTTCTTC.

The chain uses TRBV7-9 and TRBJ1-6; TRBD1 agrees at 8 bases. CDR1 and CDR2 from the germline V gene are SEHNR and FQNEAQ (reference sequence). The CDR3 length is 15 residues. V lost 6 bases and J lost 2; bases outside the gene matches: 3. The CDR3 loop reads CASRQQGAYNSPLHF. CDR3 DNA sequence: TGTGCCAGCAGGCAACAGGGGGCCTATAATTCACCCCTCCACTTT.

This clone was observed a handful of times. V gene TRBV5-4 combines with J gene TRBJ2-1; 14 positions match TRBD2. The length of the CDR3 is 17 residues. Germline loops: CDR1 SGHNT, CDR2 YYREEE (reference sequence). Losses at the gene ends were 4 bases for V and 0 bases for J; bases not matched to a gene: 3. CDR3 in amino acids: CASSPGTSGSSYNEQFF. In DNA form, the CDR3 reads TGTGCCAGCAGCCCCGGGACTAGCGGGAGCTCCTACAATGAGCAGTTCTTC.

The V gene is TRBV19, the J gene TRBJ1-5, with no clear D. Germline V CDR1 and CDR2: LNHDA, SQIVND (reference sequence). This CDR3 comprises 15 residues. Trimming removed 4 bases at V and 2 bases at J, with 12 bases between. The CDR3 DNA is TGTGCCAGTAGTACGGAGCCCGGGGGCAATCAGCCCCAGCATTTT. Amino acid sequence: CASSTEPGGNQPQHF.

V and J are TRBV5-1 and TRBJ2-7, with 10 positions matching TRBD1. Losses at the gene ends were 8 bases for V and 5 bases for J; bases not matched to a gene: 1. Germline CDR1 SGHRS, CDR2 YFSETQ. The CDR3 length is 11 residues. CDR3 sequence: CASGTGDEQYF. The CDR3 DNA is TGCGCCAGTGGGACAGGGGACGAGCAGTACTTC.

The chain uses TRBV5-4 and TRBJ1-2; no clear D. Germline V lookup: CDR1 SGHNT, CDR2 YYREEE (reference sequence). With 2 bases removed from V and 4 bases from J, the gap between germline ends came to 12 bases. CDR3 length: 14 residues. The CDR3 coding sequence is TGTGCCAGCAGCTTAGCGGATACGGGCTATGGCTACACCTTC. Its translation: CASSLADTGYGYTF.

The chain recombines TRBV7-9 with TRBJ1-3, with 8 bases fitting TRBD1. The CDR3 contains 14 residues. The V gene end was trimmed by 7 bases and the J gene end by 3 bases; junction bases not matched to a gene: 5. The germline gives CDR1 SEHNR, CDR2 FQNEAQ (reference sequence). CDR3 sequence: CASTTDRGGNTIYF. The CDR3 DNA sequence: TGTGCCAGCACCACCGACAGGGGTGGAAACACCATATATTTT. The complete variable domain, with remaining parts taken from reference TRBV7-9 and TRBJ1-3, reads DTGVSQNPRHKITKRGQNVTFRCDPISEHNRLYWYRQTLGQGPEFLTYFQNEAQLEKSRLLSDRFSAERPKGSFSTLEIQRTEQGDSAMYLCASTTDRGGNTIYFGEGSWLTVV.

The J gene is TRBJ2-2, the V gene TRBV7-9; TRBD1 might be the D (5 bases). V was shortened by 2 bases and J by 1 base, with 11 bases between the two germline ends. Germline values: CDR1 SEHNR, CDR2 FQNEAQ (reference sequence). The length of the CDR3 is 16 residues. The chain's CDR3 is CASSLQRQLNTGELFF. In nucleotides, the CDR3 is TGTGCCAGCAGCTTACAGCGACAGCTGAACACCGGGGAGCTGTTTTTT.

The chain combines TRBV4-1 with TRBJ1-5; the match to TRBD1 covers 8 bases. The CDR3 is 15 amino acids. With V trimmed by 0 bases and J by 6 bases, 4 bases remained unmatched. Looked up from germline, CDR1 is MGHRA and CDR2 is YSYEKL. CDR3 nucleotides: TGCGCCAGCAGCCAAGAGACAGGGGTGGGTCAGCCCCAGCATTTT. Translated, it gives CASSQETGVGQPQHF.

The chain recombines TRBV5-1 with TRBJ2-5, with 8 nucleotides matching TRBD1. The CDR3 loop spans 15 amino acids. Germline assignment: CDR1 SGHRS and CDR2 YFSETQ. V lost 6 bases to trimming and J lost 2 bases; unmatched junction nucleotides: 9. CDR3 sequence: CASTRSRGQQETQYF. The CDR3 DNA reads TGCGCCAGCACCCGATCCAGGGGGCAACAAGAGACCCAGTACTTC. Full variable domain (rest looked up from reference TRBV5-1 and TRBJ2-5): KAGVTQTPRYLIKTRGQQVTLSCSPISGHRSVSWYQQTPGQGLQFLFEYFSETQRNKGNFPGRFSGRQFSNSRSEMNVSTLELGDSALYLCASTRSRGQQETQYFGPGTRLLVL.

This clone turned up a few times. V usage is TRBV4-1 and J usage is TRBJ2-7; 8 bases match TRBD1. CDR1 and CDR2 (germline): MGHRA, YSYEKL. CDR3 length equals 16 residues. V was clipped by 1 base and J by 1 base; unmatched bases: 6. In DNA form, the CDR3 reads TGCGCCAGCAGCCAAGGGGACAGGATGGCGTCCTACGAGCAGTACTTC. Protein: CASSQGDRMASYEQYF.

This clone was seen a few times. This chain joins TRBV5-1 and TRBJ2-2; perhaps TRBD2 as D (6 bases). The CDR3 length is 15 residues. Germline CDR1 is SGHRS and CDR2 is YFSETQ. The V and J ends lost 5 bases and 1 base respectively, with 12 bases between them. The CDR3 coding sequence is TGCGCCAGCAGGCGGGATTTTGAGAACACCGGGGAGCTGTTTTTT. Protein: CASRRDFENTGELFF.

V gene TRBV10-2 combines with J gene TRBJ2-1; 7 bases agree with TRBD1. V gave up 2 bases and J gave up 3 bases; unmatched junction bases: 4. The germline V gene encodes CDR1 WSHSY and CDR2 SAAADI. The length of the CDR3 is 15 residues. The CDR3 sequence is CASSETGTDYNEQFF. Written as DNA, the CDR3 is TGCGCCAGCAGTGAGACCGGGACAGACTACAATGAGCAGTTCTTC.

This clone was counted only a few times. The J gene is TRBJ1-6, the V gene TRBV6-5, with D unclear. This CDR3 has 15 residues. CDR1 and CDR2 (germline): MNHEY, SVGAGI. The V end lost 5 bases, the J end lost 9 bases, and 17 bases lay between the germline ends. CDR3 loop: CASSAALAGGSPLHF. CDR3 coding DNA: TGTGCCAGCAGTGCCGCCCTTGCGGGTGGTTCACCCCTCCACTTT.

V usage is TRBV29-1 and J usage is TRBJ1-1; D is unclear. The CDR3 runs to 13 residues. Trimming cost V 4 bases and J 0 bases, with 9 bases left between them. CDR1 and CDR2 (germline): SQVTM, ANQGSEA. CDR3 loop: CSVGNSMNTEAFF. CDR3 nucleotide sequence: TGCAGCGTTGGAAACAGCATGAACACTGAAGCTTTCTTT.

The genes are TRBV25-1 and TRBJ2-7; D gene ambiguous. Per germline, CDR1 MGHDK and CDR2 SYGVNS. CDR3 length equals 13 residues. V was shortened by 3 bases and J by 3 bases, with 9 bases between the two germline ends. The CDR3 DNA follows: TGTGCCAGCAGTGATTCGGCTAGCTACGAGCAGTACTTC. Protein product: CASSDSASYEQYF.

The CDR3 sequence: CASSIGGPPLYEQYF. Written as DNA, the CDR3 is TGTGCCAGTAGTATTGGCGGGCCTCCCCTCTACGAGCAGTACTTC. The chain recombines TRBV19 with TRBJ2-7, with D perhaps TRBD2 (5 bases). The CDR3 runs to 15 residues. The V and J ends lost 3 bases and 3 bases respectively, with 15 bases between them. The germline V gene has CDR1 LNHDA and CDR2 SQIVND (reference sequence).